The 28 T cell receptor beta chains below were found in one sample sequenced in a study of T-cell memory formation after mild COVID-19. TCRdb re-called the 5' RACE reads with MiXCR, one entry per CDR3 protein. The profile covers under 350,000 distinct CDR3 sequences, with roughly 15% appearing a single time and approximately 23% taken by the ten largest. The sequenced sample was PBMCs or a T cell subset sorted from them (not recorded which). Receptor source: a man younger than 35 who had mild COVID-19 (a few samples of this study predate the infection). Cell type and time point are not known.

The genes are TRBV4-3 and TRBJ2-7; D ambiguous. The V end was cut by 1 base, the J end by 4 bases, with 8 bases between. This CDR3 is 13 amino acids long. Germline-derived CDR1 and CDR2 are LGHNA and YSLEER. CDR3 residues: CASSQGVSYEQYF. CDR3 bases: TGCGCCAGCAGCCAAGGCGTTAGTTACGAGCAGTACTTC.

This clonotype was counted once. The J gene is TRBJ2-6, the V gene TRBV5-1; 7 nucleotides line up with TRBD1. There are 17 residues in the CDR3. CDR1 is SGHRS, CDR2 YFSETQ, per germline. V was clipped by 0 bases and J by 3 bases; unmatched bases: 6. The CDR3 bases are TGCGCCAGCAGCTTGGATGAGGGGGCGCGTGGGGCCAACGTCCTGACTTTC. Its translation is CASSLDEGARGANVLTF.

The gene calls are TRBV4-1 and TRBJ1-2; possible D gene TRBD1, 6 bases. V lost 5 bases to trimming and J lost 3 bases, with 10 bases between them. CDR1 and CDR2 (germline): MGHRA, YSYEKL. The CDR3 spans 13 residues. CDR3 region: CASSFRGDYGYTF. Written as DNA, the CDR3 is TGCGCCAGCAGCTTTAGGGGGGACTATGGCTACACCTTC.

The V call is TRBV2, the J call TRBJ1-1; D remains ambiguous. The CDR3 is 13 amino acids. The V and J ends lost 7 bases and 1 base respectively, with 10 bases between them. Germline lookup yields CDR1 SNHLY and CDR2 FYNNEI. CDR3 protein: CASTRPSNTEAFF. The CDR3 DNA reads TGTGCCAGCACTCGGCCGTCGAACACTGAAGCTTTCTTT.

This clonotype appeared a few times. The chain has TRBV7-3 and TRBJ2-3; perhaps TRBD2 as D (6 bases). The V end lost 2 bases, the J end lost 1 base, and 10 bases lay between the germline ends. CDR3 length equals 15 residues. CDR1 SGHTA and CDR2 FQGTGA come from the germline V gene. Here the CDR3 DNA reads TGTGCCAGCAGCTTATGGGGGGTCCGCACAGATACGCAGTATTTT. This sequence encodes CASSLWGVRTDTQYF.

V is TRBV7-9 and J is TRBJ2-3; D is unresolved. This CDR3 spans 15 amino acids. V was shortened by 5 bases and J by 5 bases, with 17 bases between the two germline ends. CDR1 and CDR2 from the germline V gene are SEHNR and FQNEAQ (reference sequence). This CDR3 reads CASSLVGDPLDTQYF. The CDR3 DNA reads TGTGCCAGCAGCCTCGTTGGGGATCCCCTAGATACGCAGTATTTT. The whole variable domain, remainder taken from reference TRBV7-9 and TRBJ2-3, is DTGVSQNPRHKITKRGQNVTFRCDPISEHNRLYWYRQTLGQGPEFLTYFQNEAQLEKSRLLSDRFSAERPKGSFSTLEIQRTEQGDSAMYLCASSLVGDPLDTQYFGPGTRLTVL.

This clonotype showed up just a few times. The chain recombines TRBV7-9 with TRBJ2-5, with D hard to call. Germline values: CDR1 SEHNR, CDR2 FQNEAQ (reference sequence). This CDR3 has 15 residues. Trimming shortened V by 5 bases and J by 3 bases, and 16 bases separated the two germline ends. The CDR3 bases are TGTGCCAGCAGCCCATGGCGGACCCAGGAAGAGACCCAGTACTTC. Protein: CASSPWRTQEETQYF. Filled out from reference TRBV7-9 and TRBJ2-5, the complete variable domain reads DTGVSQNPRHKITKRGQNVTFRCDPISEHNRLYWYRQTLGQGPEFLTYFQNEAQLEKSRLLSDRFSAERPKGSFSTLEIQRTEQGDSAMYLCASSPWRTQEETQYFGPGTRLLVL.

The rearrangement links TRBV5-6 to TRBJ2-3, with D unclear. Trimming cost V 1 base and J 0 bases, with 6 bases left between them. CDR1 SGHDT and CDR2 YYEEEE come from the germline V gene. The CDR3 covers 14 residues. CDR3 residues: CASSLRTSTDTQYF. The CDR3, as DNA: TGTGCCAGCAGCTTGCGTACTAGCACAGATACGCAGTATTTT.

The chain carries TRBV7-2 and TRBJ1-4; D possibly corresponds to TRBD1 (5 bases). V lost 4 bases, J lost 6 bases, and 12 bases lay in between. From germline, CDR1 is SGHTA and CDR2 FQGNSA. This CDR3 comprises 14 residues. CDR3 sequence: CASSSDSFYEKLFF. CDR3 in DNA: TGTGCCAGCAGCTCCGACAGTTTTTATGAAAAACTGTTTTTT.

The chain joins TRBV2 to TRBJ2-2; no clear D gene. Trimming removed 7 bases at V and 1 base at J, with 10 bases between. The germline gives CDR1 SNHLY, CDR2 FYNNEI. The CDR3 is 14 residues long. The CDR3 loop is CASIDVLNTGELFF. CDR3 in DNA: TGTGCCAGCATTGACGTATTGAACACCGGGGAGCTGTTTTTT. Full variable domain (outside the CDR3, taken from reference TRBV2 and TRBJ2-2): EPEVTQTPSHQVTQMGQEVILRCVPISNHLYFYWYRQILGQKVEFLVSFYNNEISEKSEIFDDQFSVERPDGSNFTLKIRSTKLEDSAMYFCASIDVLNTGELFFGEGSRLTVL.

The chain recombines TRBV6-2 or TRBV6-3 with TRBJ1-1, with TRBD1 matching 7 bases. After removal of 1 base from V and 3 bases from J, the junction contained 8 bases not matched to a gene. The CDR3 has 16 residues. The germline CDR1 and CDR2 sequences are MNHEY and SVGEGT. For the CDR3, the DNA is TGTGCCAGCAGTTACTATATAGGGGGCGCGGACACTGAAGCTTTCTTT. Translated: CASSYYIGGADTEAFF.

The V and J genes are TRBV5-6 and TRBJ1-4, with a weak D call TRBD1 (6 bases). Deletions cut 4 bases from V and 0 bases from J, with 16 bases between. CDR1 and CDR2 (germline): SGHDT, YYEEEE. CDR3 length: 17 residues. The CDR3 is CASSATGQFATNEKLFF. CDR3 in DNA: TGTGCCAGCAGCGCGACTGGACAGTTTGCAACTAATGAAAAACTGTTTTTT.

The chain is built from TRBV7-3 and TRBJ2-1; D is uncertain. The CDR3 has 13 residues. The germline V and J ends were trimmed by 2 bases and 5 bases, with 7 bases remaining between them. The germline CDR1 and CDR2 sequences are SGHTA and FQGTGA. CDR3 amino acids: CASSLWLDNEQFF. DNA of the CDR3: TGTGCCAGCAGCTTATGGCTCGACAATGAGCAGTTCTTC. Based on the CDR3 plus reference TRBV7-3 and TRBJ2-1, the full variable domain is GAGVSQTPSNKVTEKGKYVELRCDPISGHTALYWYRQSLGQGPEFLIYFQGTGAADDSGLPNDRFFAVRPEGSVSTLKIQRTERGDSAVYLCASSLWLDNEQFFGPGTRLTVL.

V gene TRBV6-2 or TRBV6-3 combines with J gene TRBJ2-1, with 12 bases matching TRBD2. V trimming: 6 bases; J trimming: 8 bases; junction bases outside the gene matches: 14. This CDR3 contains 17 residues. Germline loops: CDR1 MNHEY, CDR2 SVGEGT. CDR3 residues: CASSMLGLAGRRDEQFF. CDR3 in DNA: TGTGCCAGCAGCATGCTTGGACTAGCGGGGCGTCGGGATGAGCAGTTCTTC.

This chain links TRBV7-3 with TRBJ2-3, with TRBD2 matching over 15 bases. After removal of 4 bases from V and 10 bases from J, the junction contained 3 bases not matched to a gene. This CDR3 has 14 amino acids. Germline loops: CDR1 SGHTA, CDR2 FQGTGA. The CDR3 DNA sequence: TGTGCCAGCAGCTCCGGACTAGCGGGGGGGGCGCAGTATTTT. It translates to CASSSGLAGGAQYF.

This chain links TRBV25-1 with TRBJ2-7, with D perhaps TRBD2 (6 bases). With 6 bases removed from V and 6 bases from J, the gap between germline ends came to 15 bases. The CDR3 contains 13 residues. Per the germline V gene, CDR1 is MGHDK and CDR2 is SYGVNS. Here the CDR3 reads CASRVSGTGEQYF. In DNA, the CDR3 is TGTGCCAGCAGAGTCTCAGGGACTGGCGAGCAGTACTTC.

In this sample, this clonotype turned up many times. The V call is TRBV7-2, the J call TRBJ2-1; D is possibly TRBD1 (6 bases). Deletions cut 5 bases from V and 4 bases from J, with 9 bases between. Germline assignment: CDR1 SGHTA and CDR2 FQGNSA. The CDR3 has 13 amino acids. CDR3 in DNA: TGTGCCAGCAGCCGGACAGAGTACAATGAGCAGTTCTTC. It is translated as CASSRTEYNEQFF.

The table lists this clonotype with a few counts. CDR3 in amino acids: CASSPLASSYNEQFF. CDR3 DNA: TGCGCCAGCAGCCCCTTGGCATCATCGTACAATGAGCAGTTCTTC. The V gene is TRBV5-1, the J gene TRBJ2-1; D gene ambiguous. The CDR3 loop spans 15 amino acids. Trimming took 4 bases from V and 4 from J, leaving 15 bases between them. Germline V gene data show CDR1 as SGHRS and CDR2 as YFSETQ. Supplemented by reference TRBV5-1 and TRBJ2-1, the full variable domain reads KAGVTQTPRYLIKTRGQQVTLSCSPISGHRSVSWYQQTPGQGLQFLFEYFSETQRNKGNFPGRFSGRQFSNSRSEMNVSTLELGDSALYLCASSPLASSYNEQFFGPGTRLTVL.

In its sample, this clonotype was seen a few times. The chain combines TRBV7-2 with TRBJ2-3; 9 bases agree with TRBD2. CDR1 is SGHTA and CDR2 is FQGNSA in the germline V gene. Germline trimming cut 4 bases from V and 0 bases from J; bases unmatched to any gene: 8. This CDR3 is built from 17 residues. As DNA, the CDR3 is TGTGCCAGCAGCTACCATATAGCGGGGGCCAGCACAGATACGCAGTATTTT. This codes for CASSYHIAGASTDTQYF.

The V and J genes are TRBV9 and TRBJ1-1; the D gene is possibly TRBD1 (6 bases). This CDR3 spans 12 amino acids. Germline CDR1 SGDLS, CDR2 YYNGEE. V was clipped by 4 bases and J by 10 bases, with 14 bases between them. CDR3 coding DNA: TGTGCCAGCAGCCCCGAGGCAGGGGTAGCTTTCTTT. Protein sequence: CASSPEAGVAFF.

The chain links TRBV20-1 to TRBJ2-7; perhaps TRBD1 as D (5 bases). Germline V gene data show CDR1 as DFQATT and CDR2 as SNEGSKA (reference sequence). The CDR3 has 12 amino acids. V was trimmed by 3 bases and J by 2 bases, leaving 8 bases between them. CDR3 DNA sequence: TGCAGTGCTAGGGGCAGGGCCTACGAGCAGTACGTC. Translating gives CSARGRAYEQYV.

The chain carries TRBV7-8 and TRBJ2-1; possibly TRBD1 for D (5 bases). Germline values: CDR1 SGHVS, CDR2 FQNEAQ. Trimming pared 0 bases from V and 7 bases from J, leaving 16 bases between. CDR3 length: 16 residues. As DNA, the CDR3 is TGTGCCAGCAGCTTAGCAAGGGGATTAAGGGAAAATGAGCAGTTCTTC. Translated: CASSLARGLRENEQFF.

In DNA form, the CDR3 reads TGCGCCAGCAAAACCAGCGGCTCCTATAATTCACCCCTCCACTTT. It is translated as CASKTSGSYNSPLHF. V is TRBV5-1 and J is TRBJ1-6; D is uncertain. The V end lost 6 bases, the J end lost 0 bases, and 10 bases lay between the germline ends. The CDR3 length is 15 residues. Germline V CDR1 and CDR2: SGHRS, YFSETQ.

This clonotype was observed a few times. The V gene is TRBV4-3, the J gene TRBJ2-5; 13 bases are a match to TRBD2. From germline, CDR1 is LGHNA and CDR2 YSLEER. V shed 2 bases, J shed 2 bases, and the junction held 2 bases outside the gene matches. The CDR3 loop spans 16 amino acids. This chain's CDR3 is CASSQRTSGGQETQYF. DNA of the CDR3: TGCGCCAGCAGCCAAAGGACTAGCGGGGGTCAAGAGACCCAGTACTTC.

This clonotype turned up a few times. This chain uses TRBV25-1 with TRBJ2-5, with D possibly matching TRBD2 (5 bases). This CDR3 region has 14 residues. Deletions cut 4 bases from V and 2 bases from J, with 11 bases between. CDR1 and CDR2 (germline): MGHDK, SYGVNS. CDR3 nucleotide sequence: TGTGCCAGCAGTGGACAACCGGGGCAAGAGACCCAGTACTTC. Translating it yields CASSGQPGQETQYF.

This clonotype has at least ten counts. The V call is TRBV29-1, the J call TRBJ1-1; tentatively, D is TRBD1 (5 bases). Per the germline V gene, CDR1 is SQVTM and CDR2 is ANQGSEA. The CDR3 sequence is 12 residues long. Trimming removed 7 bases from V and 6 bases from J, with 15 bases in between. CDR3 in DNA: TGCAGCGGAATACTGGCAGGGTCTGAAGCTTTCTTT. Its translation is CSGILAGSEAFF.

This clonotype was seen a few times. The chain has TRBV12-3 or TRBV12-4 and TRBJ2-5; D not certain. The V end was cut by 4 bases, the J end by 5 bases, with 11 bases between. There are 13 residues in the CDR3. The CDR3 region is CASSWEGAETQYF. DNA for the CDR3: TGTGCCAGCAGTTGGGAAGGTGCGGAGACCCAGTACTTC.

The chain links TRBV7-2 to TRBJ1-4, with D possibly being TRBD1 (6 bases). CDR3 length: 12 amino acids. Germline CDR1 and CDR2: SGHTA and FQGNSA. The chain's CDR3 is CASRGAHEKLFF. Here the CDR3 DNA reads TGTGCTTCGAGGGGGGCGCACGAAAAACTGTTTTTT.